The entry that follows covers one T cell receptor beta chain sequence. The target antigen is unknown. Additional DNA sequences in this sample encode the identical CDR3. The record originates from a study of siplizumab effects on memory and regulatory T cells. Points from the study as a whole: Suppression by proliferating Tregs derived from siplizumab cultures was not verified.

Per the germline V gene, CDR1 is SNHLY and CDR2 is FYNNEI. Trimming took off 3 bases at V and 0 bases at J, with 6 bases between the two ends. CDR3 length equals 13 residues. The method was immunoSEQ multiplex PCR; TCRdb's version includes in-frame clones alone and lacks a portion of them. The table lists over 60,000 clones, roughly nine tenths of them singletons. The chain couples TRBV2 to TRBJ2-7; D unresolved. Sequencing input: CD8+ T cells sorted from blood. The source is a human donor in good health. CDR3 residues: CASSEVLSYEQYF. CDR3 nucleotides: TGTGCCAGCAGTGAGGTCCTCTCCTACGAGCAGTACTTC.